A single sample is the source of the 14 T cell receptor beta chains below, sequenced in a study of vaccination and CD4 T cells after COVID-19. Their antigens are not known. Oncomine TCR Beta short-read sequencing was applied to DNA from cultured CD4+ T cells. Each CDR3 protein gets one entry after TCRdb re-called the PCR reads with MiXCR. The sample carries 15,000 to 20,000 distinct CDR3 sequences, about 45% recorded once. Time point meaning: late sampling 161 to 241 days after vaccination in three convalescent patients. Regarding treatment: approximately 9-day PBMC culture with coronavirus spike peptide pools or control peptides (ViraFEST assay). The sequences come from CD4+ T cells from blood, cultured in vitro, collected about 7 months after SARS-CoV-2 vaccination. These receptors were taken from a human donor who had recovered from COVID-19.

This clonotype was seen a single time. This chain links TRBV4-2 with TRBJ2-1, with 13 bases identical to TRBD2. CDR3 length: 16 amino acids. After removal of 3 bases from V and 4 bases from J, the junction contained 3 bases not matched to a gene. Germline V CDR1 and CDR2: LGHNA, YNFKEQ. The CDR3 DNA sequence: TGTGCCAGCAGCCATCGGACTAGCGGGGGATACAATGAGCAGTTCTTC. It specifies CASSHRTSGGYNEQFF.

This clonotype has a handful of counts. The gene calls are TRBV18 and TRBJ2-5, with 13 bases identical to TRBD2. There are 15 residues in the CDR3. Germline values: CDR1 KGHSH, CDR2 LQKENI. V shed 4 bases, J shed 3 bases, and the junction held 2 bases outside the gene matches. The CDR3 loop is CASSRGLAGEETQYF. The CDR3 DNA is TGTGCCAGCTCACGCGGACTAGCGGGAGAAGAGACCCAGTACTTC.

The CDR3: CASSGQDSYEQYF. The DNA for the CDR3 is TGTGCCAGCTCCGGACAGGATTCCTACGAGCAGTACTTC. The chain recombines TRBV19 with TRBJ2-7; 7 bases line up with TRBD1. V lost 9 bases, J lost 1 base, and 6 bases stayed unmatched. Germline assignment: CDR1 LNHDA and CDR2 SQIVND (reference sequence). The CDR3 totals 13 residues.

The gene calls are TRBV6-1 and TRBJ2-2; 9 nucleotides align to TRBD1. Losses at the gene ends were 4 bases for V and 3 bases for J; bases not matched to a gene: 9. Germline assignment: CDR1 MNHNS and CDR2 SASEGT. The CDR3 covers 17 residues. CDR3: CASSAQPGQGYTGELFF. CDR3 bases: TGTGCCAGCAGTGCGCAGCCGGGACAGGGCTACACCGGGGAGCTGTTTTTT.

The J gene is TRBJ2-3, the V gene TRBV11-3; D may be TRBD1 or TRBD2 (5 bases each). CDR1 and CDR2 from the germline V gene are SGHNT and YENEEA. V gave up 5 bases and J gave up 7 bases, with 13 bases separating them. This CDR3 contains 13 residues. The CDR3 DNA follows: TGTGCCAGCAGCATGGGACGTCTTAATACGCAGTATTTT. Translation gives CASSMGRLNTQYF.

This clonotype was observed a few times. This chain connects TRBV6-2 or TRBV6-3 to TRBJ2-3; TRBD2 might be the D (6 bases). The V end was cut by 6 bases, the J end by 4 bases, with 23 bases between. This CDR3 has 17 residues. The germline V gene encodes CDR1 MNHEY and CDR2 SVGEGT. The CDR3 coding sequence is TGTGCCAGCAGGGGAGACCATGATCCTAGGGAGGCAGATACGCAGTATTTT. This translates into CASRGDHDPREADTQYF.

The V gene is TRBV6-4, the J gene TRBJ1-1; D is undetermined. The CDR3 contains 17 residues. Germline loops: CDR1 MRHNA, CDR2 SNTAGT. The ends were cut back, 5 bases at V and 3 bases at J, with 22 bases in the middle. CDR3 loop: CASSYGRPILKDTEAFF. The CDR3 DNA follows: TGTGCCAGCAGTTACGGCAGGCCGATATTGAAAGACACTGAAGCTTTCTTT.

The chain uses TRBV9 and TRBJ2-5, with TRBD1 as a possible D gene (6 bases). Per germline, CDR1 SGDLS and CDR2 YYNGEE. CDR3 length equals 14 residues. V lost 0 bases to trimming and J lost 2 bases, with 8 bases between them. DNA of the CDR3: TGTGCCAGCAGCGTAGTGGGACATCAAGAGACCCAGTACTTC. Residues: CASSVVGHQETQYF. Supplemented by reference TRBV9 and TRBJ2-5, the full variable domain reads DSGVTQTPKHLITATGQRVTLRCSPRSGDLSVYWYQQSLDQGLQFLIQYYNGEERAKGNILERFSAQQFPDLHSELNLSSLELGDSALYFCASSVVGHQETQYFGPGTRLLVL.

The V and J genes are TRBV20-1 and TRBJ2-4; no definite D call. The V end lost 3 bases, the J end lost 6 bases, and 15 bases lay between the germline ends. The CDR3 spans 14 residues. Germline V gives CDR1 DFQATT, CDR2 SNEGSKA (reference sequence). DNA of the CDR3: TGCAGTGCTAGTCTTTTGGCCGTGGGAAACATTCAGTACTTC. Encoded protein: CSASLLAVGNIQYF.

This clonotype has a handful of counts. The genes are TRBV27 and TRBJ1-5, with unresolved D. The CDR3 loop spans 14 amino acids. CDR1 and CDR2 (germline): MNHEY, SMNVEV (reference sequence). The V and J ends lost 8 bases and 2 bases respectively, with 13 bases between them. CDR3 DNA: TGTGCCAGCCGTCGGGCGGGAGGCAATCAGCCCCAGCATTTT. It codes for CASRRAGGNQPQHF.

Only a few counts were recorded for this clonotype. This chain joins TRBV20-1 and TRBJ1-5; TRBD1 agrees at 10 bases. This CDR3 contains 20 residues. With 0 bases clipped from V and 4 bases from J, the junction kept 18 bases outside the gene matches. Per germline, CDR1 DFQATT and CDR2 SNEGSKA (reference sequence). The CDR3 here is CSAREAPGTGAYSPNQPQHF. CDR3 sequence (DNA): TGCAGTGCTAGAGAGGCCCCGGGGACAGGGGCTTATTCCCCTAATCAGCCCCAGCATTTT.

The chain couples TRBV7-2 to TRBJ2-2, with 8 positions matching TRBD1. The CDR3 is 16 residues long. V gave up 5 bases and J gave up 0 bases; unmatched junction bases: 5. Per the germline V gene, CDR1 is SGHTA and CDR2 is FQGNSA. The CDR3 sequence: CASSPGTGANTGELFF. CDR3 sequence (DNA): TGTGCCAGCAGCCCGGGGACAGGAGCGAACACCGGGGAGCTGTTTTTT.

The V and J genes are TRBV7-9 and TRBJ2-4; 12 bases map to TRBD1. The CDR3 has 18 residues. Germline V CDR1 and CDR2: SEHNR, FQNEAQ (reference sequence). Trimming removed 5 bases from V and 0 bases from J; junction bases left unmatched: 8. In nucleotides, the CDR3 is TGTGCCAGCAGCCGGGACAGGGGGCCTGATCGAGCCAAAAACATTCAGTACTTC. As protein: CASSRDRGPDRAKNIQYF.

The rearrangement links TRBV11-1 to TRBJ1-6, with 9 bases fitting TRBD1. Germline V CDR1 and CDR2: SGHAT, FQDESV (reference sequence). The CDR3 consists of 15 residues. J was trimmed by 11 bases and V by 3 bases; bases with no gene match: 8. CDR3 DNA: TGTGCCAGCAGCTTTGATCCGGGACAGGGACCACCCCTCCACTTT. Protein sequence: CASSFDPGQGPPLHF.